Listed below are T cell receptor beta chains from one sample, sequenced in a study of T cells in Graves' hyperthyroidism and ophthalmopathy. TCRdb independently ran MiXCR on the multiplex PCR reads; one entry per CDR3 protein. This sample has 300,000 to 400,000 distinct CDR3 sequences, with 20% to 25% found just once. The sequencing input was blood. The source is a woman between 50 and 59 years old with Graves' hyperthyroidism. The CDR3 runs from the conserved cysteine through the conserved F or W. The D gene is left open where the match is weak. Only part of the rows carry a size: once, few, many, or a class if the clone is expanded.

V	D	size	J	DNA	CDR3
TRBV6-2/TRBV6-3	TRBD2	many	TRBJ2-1	TGTGCCAGCTGGACTAGCGGGATTTACAATGAGCAGTTCTTC	CASWTSGIYNEQFF
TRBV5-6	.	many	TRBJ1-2	TGTGCCAGCAGTTTGCGGGGCAAAACGTATGGCTACACCTTC	CASSLRGKTYGYTF
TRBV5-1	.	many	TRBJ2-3	TGCGCCAGCAGCTCCCGACTAAGCGGTACAGATACGCAGTATTTT	CASSSRLSGTDTQYF
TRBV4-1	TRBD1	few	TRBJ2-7	TGCGCCAGCAGACAGGGGTCGGGACAGGGAAGTGAGCAGTACTTC	CASRQGSGQGSEQYF
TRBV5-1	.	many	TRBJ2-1	TGCGCCAGCAGCTCTGGAGGGATATTGGGTAGGGAGCAGTTCTTC	CASSSGGILGREQFF
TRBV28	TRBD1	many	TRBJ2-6	TGTGCCAGCAGTTCCGCAGGGACAGGGGGGGCAGGGGCCAACGTCCTGACTTTC	CASSSAGTGGAGANVLTF
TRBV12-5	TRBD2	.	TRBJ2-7	TGTGCTAGTGGCCCTAGCGGGAGGGCATACGAGCAGTACTTC	CASGPSGRAYEQYF
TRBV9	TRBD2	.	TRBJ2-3	TGTGCCAGCAGCGCCGGGGGGGCCCGTCCCACAGATACGCAGTATTTT	CASSAGGARPTDTQYF
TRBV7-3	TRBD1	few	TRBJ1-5	TGTGCCAGCAGCGTAAATGGACAGGGCAATCAGCCCCAGCATTTT	CASSVNGQGNQPQHF
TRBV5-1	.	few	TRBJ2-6	TGCGCCAGCAGCTTTCGCGGCTCTAGTAGCTCTGGGGCCAACGTCCTGACTTTC	CASSFRGSSSSGANVLTF
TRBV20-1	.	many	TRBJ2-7	TGCAGTGCAACCGGGTCAGGGTACTCCGAGCAGTACTTC	CSATGSGYSEQYF
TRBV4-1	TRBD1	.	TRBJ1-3	TGCGCCAGCAGCCAAACCCAGGGGGTTTCTGGAAACACCATATATTTT	CASSQTQGVSGNTIYF
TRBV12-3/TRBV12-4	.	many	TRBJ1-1	TGTGCCAGCAGTCGACAGGAACACACTGAAGCTTTCTTT	CASSRQEHTEAFF
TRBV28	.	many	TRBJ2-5	TGTGCCACCGAGCAATCGGTGTGGGAGACCCAGTACTTC	CATEQSVWETQYF
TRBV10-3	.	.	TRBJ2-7	TGTGCCATCCCGGGACTTAGCTACGAGCAGTACTTC	CAIPGLSYEQYF
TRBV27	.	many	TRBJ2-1	TGTGCCACCAAACAATCGGACTTTTACAATGAGCAGTTCTTC	CATKQSDFYNEQFF
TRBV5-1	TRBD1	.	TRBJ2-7	TGCGCCAGCAGCTTGGAGGGGACAGGGGTCTCGGAGCAGTACTTC	CASSLEGTGVSEQYF
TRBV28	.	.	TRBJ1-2	TGTGCCAGCAGTTTACAGGGCAACCAAGGGGGCTACACCTTC	CASSLQGNQGGYTF
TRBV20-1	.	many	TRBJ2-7	TGCAGTGCCATCGTCGGGGGGCGGTCCTACGAGCAGTACTTC	CSAIVGGRSYEQYF
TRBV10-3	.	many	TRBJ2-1	TGTGCCATCAGCCGCGAAGCGTATGAGCAGTTCTTC	CAISREAYEQFF
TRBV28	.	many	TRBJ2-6	TGTGCCAGCAAGAGGAACCGTCCTTATGGGGCCAACGTCCTGACTTTC	CASKRNRPYGANVLTF
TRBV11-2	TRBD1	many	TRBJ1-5	TGTGCCAGCAGCTTAGGACAGGGTTTCGGGCAGCCCCAGCATTTT	CASSLGQGFGQPQHF
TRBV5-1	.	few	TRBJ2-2	TGCGCCAGCAGCTTGGAGGCTAGCGTCCCCGGGGAGCTGTTTTTT	CASSLEASVPGELFF
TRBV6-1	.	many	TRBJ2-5	TGTGCCAGCAGAACAGAGACCCAGTACTTC	CASRTETQYF
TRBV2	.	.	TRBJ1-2	TGTGCCAGCAGTGAAGAGGGTGTGGGAGGCTACACCTTC	CASSEEGVGGYTF
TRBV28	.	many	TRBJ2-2	TGTGCCAGCAGTTTAGCGCAGGTGACCACCGGGGAGCTGTTTTTT	CASSLAQVTTGELFF
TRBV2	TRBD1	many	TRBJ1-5	TGTGCCAGCAGGGGAGGGACAGGGGGTAGCAATCAGCCCCAGCATTTT	CASRGGTGGSNQPQHF
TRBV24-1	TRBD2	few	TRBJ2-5	TGTGCCACCAGTGATTTTCCTAGCGGGAGGGGAGAGACCCAGTACTTC	CATSDFPSGRGETQYF
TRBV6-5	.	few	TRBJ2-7	TGTGCCAGCAGTTACTCCTTGGAGGGGGTGGGGTCCTACGAGCAGTACTTC	CASSYSLEGVGSYEQYF
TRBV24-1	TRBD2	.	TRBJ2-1	TGTGCCACCAGTAGTCTAGCGGACCGCCAGTTCTTC	CATSSLADRQFF
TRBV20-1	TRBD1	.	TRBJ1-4	TGCAGAGCCAGGCGTTGGACAGGGATCTCGACTAATGGAAAACTGTTTTTT	CRARRWTGISTNGKLFF
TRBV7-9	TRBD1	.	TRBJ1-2	TGTGCCAGCAGCTTCAGGGGGCAGGGTGGCTACACCTTC	CASSFRGQGGYTF